These 22 T cell receptor beta chains originate from one sample sequenced in a study of regulatory T cells in long-lasting Graves disease. To make TCR beta libraries, researchers used iRepertoire HTBI primers and Arm-PCR of CDR3 regions. TCRdb recomputed calls from the multiplex PCR reads with MiXCR, one row per CDR3 protein. The data contain some 430,000 distinct CDR3 sequences, about a fifth of them seen just once; the ten biggest clones take up roughly 7.1%. Noted time point: persistent/refractory GD, antithyroid drugs over 5 years with positive TRAb. The TCR library was made from RNA that had been extracted from PBMCs in TRIzol. The specimen comprised peripheral blood mononuclear cells (PBMCs), sampled when the disease was refractory, from a patient treated with antithyroid drugs. The receptor source for this set is a female donor with Graves disease.

This clonotype has more than one count but fewer than ten. The chain recombines TRBV2 with TRBJ2-2; possibly TRBD1 for D (5 bases). There are 14 residues in the CDR3. Trimming removed 6 bases at V and 1 base at J, with 9 bases between. CDR1 is SNHLY, CDR2 FYNNEI, per germline. CDR3 bases: TGTGCCAGCAGGGTTCAGGGGAACACCGGGGAGCTGTTTTTT. The encoded protein is CASRVQGNTGELFF.

This clonotype was counted ten times or more. The chain carries TRBV12-3 or TRBV12-4 and TRBJ1-4, with 7 bases identical to TRBD1. This CDR3 contains 15 residues. The junction had 7 bases not matched to a gene; V was cut back by 5 bases and J by 4 bases. The CDR3 DNA is TGTGCCAGCAGTCCCGGGGACAGTTATAATGAAAAACTGTTTTTT. It translates to CASSPGDSYNEKLFF.

V is TRBV14 and J is TRBJ1-1; D is unresolved. V lost 5 bases, J lost 3 bases, and 7 bases lay in between. The CDR3 is made up of 12 amino acids. Germline V gene sequence: CDR1 SGHDN, CDR2 FVKESK. The chain's CDR3 is CASSEHYTEAFF. CDR3 DNA sequence: TGTGCCAGCAGCGAGCATTACACTGAAGCTTTCTTT.

The chain has TRBV7-9 and TRBJ2-4; D gene ambiguous. Germline CDR1 reads SEHNR; CDR2 reads FQNEAQ (reference sequence). The CDR3 has 16 amino acids. V lost 1 base, J lost 0 bases, and 10 bases lay in between. The CDR3 DNA reads as TGTGCCAGCAGCTTAGGGGCCGGCCTAGCCAAAAACATTCAGTACTTC. Its protein product is CASSLGAGLAKNIQYF.

V gene TRBV20-1 combines with J gene TRBJ1-5; D possibly corresponds to TRBD1 (5 bases). Germline CDR1 reads DFQATT; CDR2 reads SNEGSKA (reference sequence). Trimming pared 0 bases from V and 6 bases from J, leaving 15 bases between. The CDR3 covers 15 residues. CDR3 sequence reads: CSARDLGHGGQPQHF. CDR3 DNA sequence: TGCAGTGCTAGAGATCTCGGCCACGGGGGTCAGCCCCAGCATTTT.

The rearrangement uses TRBV5-1 and TRBJ1-1; the D is unclear. The CDR3 is 14 residues long. Between the trimmed V and J ends, which lost 2 bases and 11 bases, there was a span of 19 bases. Looked up from germline, CDR1 is SGHRS and CDR2 is YFSETQ. This chain's CDR3 is CASSFDNQSPRAFF. CDR3 coding DNA: TGCGCCAGCAGCTTCGATAACCAGTCTCCTAGGGCTTTCTTT.

This clonotype came up many times. The chain couples TRBV5-1 to TRBJ1-1; the D gene is possibly TRBD1 (5 bases). CDR3 length: 17 residues. CDR1 is SGHRS and CDR2 is YFSETQ in the germline V gene. V was shortened by 4 bases and J by 0 bases, with 19 bases between the two germline ends. The CDR3 coding sequence is TGCGCCAGCAGCGAGCCGACAGAGGGGAGGATGAACACTGAAGCTTTCTTT. This gives the protein CASSEPTEGRMNTEAFF. Together with reference TRBV5-1 and TRBJ1-1, the CDR3 gives the full variable domain: KAGVTQTPRYLIKTRGQQVTLSCSPISGHRSVSWYQQTPGQGLQFLFEYFSETQRNKGNFPGRFSGRQFSNSRSEMNVSTLELGDSALYLCASSEPTEGRMNTEAFFGQGTRLTVV.

At least ten counts were recorded for this clonotype. The V and J genes are TRBV7-2 and TRBJ2-5; D may be TRBD1 (6 bases). The CDR3 runs to 14 residues. Trimming shortened V by 4 bases and J by 7 bases, and 16 bases separated the two germline ends. Germline assignment: CDR1 SGHTA and CDR2 FQGNSA. The CDR3 spells CASSSPARGWTQYF. In DNA, the CDR3 is TGTGCCAGCAGCTCTCCGGCGAGGGGGTGGACCCAGTACTTC.

V usage is TRBV7-2 and J usage is TRBJ2-7; D is unresolved. The CDR3 has 13 amino acids. V was pared by 3 bases and J by 3 bases, with 9 bases between. Germline V gene sequence: CDR1 SGHTA, CDR2 FQGNSA. The chain's CDR3 is CASSFNSNYEQYF. For the CDR3, the DNA is TGTGCCAGCAGCTTTAACTCGAACTACGAGCAGTACTTC.

Concerning this clonotype itself: Relative to the germline gene, one junction end is altered; a read error may explain this. The rearrangement joins TRBV2 to TRBJ2-5; D is ambiguous. The CDR3 runs to 16 residues. CDR1 is SNHLY, CDR2 FYNNEI, per germline. The CDR3 nucleotides are TGTGCCAGCATGTACCGGGTGGCGTCCTCCCAAGAGCCCCAGTACTTC. Amino acids: CASMYRVASSQEPQYF.

The V call is TRBV4-1, the J call TRBJ1-2, with D perhaps TRBD1 (5 bases). Trimming left V 0 bases short and J 6 bases short, with 20 bases between. Germline assignment: CDR1 MGHRA and CDR2 YSYEKL. The CDR3 extends over 17 amino acids. Here the CDR3 reads CASSQDYRRNRPHGYTF. CDR3 DNA sequence: TGCGCCAGCAGCCAAGATTACCGTCGGAACAGGCCGCATGGCTACACCTTC.

The chain joins TRBV13 to TRBJ2-5; 11 positions match TRBD2. This CDR3 region has 17 residues. The germline gives CDR1 PRHDT, CDR2 FYEKMQ (reference sequence). V was clipped by 5 bases and J by 2 bases; unmatched bases: 10. CDR3 sequence reads: CASSTHLAGGFQETQYF. CDR3 sequence (DNA): TGTGCCAGCAGCACCCATCTAGCGGGGGGTTTTCAAGAGACCCAGTACTTC. The entire variable domain, with the rest obtained from reference TRBV13 and TRBJ2-5, is as follows: AAGVIQSPRHLIKEKRETATLKCYPIPRHDTVYWYQQGPGQDPQFLISFYEKMQSDKGSIPDRFSAQQFSDYHSELNMSSLELGDSALYFCASSTHLAGGFQETQYFGPGTRLLVL.

This clonotype came up a few times. The CDR3 DNA reads TGTGCCAGCAGCTTAGGGCGGGCGGCAGGGGGCACCTACGAGCAGTACTTC. Protein product: CASSLGRAAGGTYEQYF. The J gene is TRBJ2-7, the V gene TRBV7-2; 8 bases align to TRBD1. This CDR3 is built from 17 residues. The junction had 10 bases not matched to a gene; V was cut back by 1 base and J by 2 bases. Germline V gene lookup returns CDR1 SGHTA and CDR2 FQGNSA.

This clonotype showed up just a few times. It may be a read error: a sequence one base away is much more abundant. The J gene is TRBJ1-2, the V gene TRBV28; no clear D gene. This CDR3 is 13 amino acids long. Trimming pared 6 bases from V and 8 bases from J, leaving 16 bases between. CDR1 and CDR2 (germline): MDHEN, SYDVKM. CDR3 sequence reads: CASSTAFGLGYTF. In nucleotides, the CDR3 is TGTGCCAGCAGCACAGCGTTCGGGTTAGGCTACACCTTC.

This clonotype was picked up a small number of times. CDR3 region: CSVEVPTSGSYETQYF. The CDR3 coding sequence is TGCAGCGTTGAAGTTCCGACTAGCGGGAGCTACGAGACCCAGTACTTC. The chain uses TRBV29-1 and TRBJ2-5; 12 nucleotides line up with TRBD2. The junction had 8 bases not matched to a gene; V was cut back by 1 base and J by 5 bases. In germline, CDR1 is SQVTM, CDR2 ANQGSEA. This CDR3 region has 16 residues.

About this clonotype itself: A much larger clone differs by one base, so this may be a read error. The rearrangement links TRBV7-9 to TRBJ1-4, with D hard to call. The CDR3 has 11 residues. From germline, CDR1 is SEHNR and CDR2 FQNEAQ (reference sequence). DNA for the CDR3: TGTGCCAGCACCCCAGGCACAAAACTGCTTTTT. It specifies CASTPGTKLLF.

The chain couples TRBV13 to TRBJ1-2; D uncertain. The ends were cut back, 3 bases at V and 5 bases at J, with 13 bases in the middle. Germline V gives CDR1 PRHDT, CDR2 FYEKMQ (reference sequence). This CDR3 comprises 14 residues. The DNA for the CDR3 is TGTGCCAGCAGCTTCCGGGCGGAAGAGTATGGCTACACCTTC. The encoded protein is CASSFRAEEYGYTF.

This clonotype has more than one count but fewer than ten. This sequence joins TRBV19 and TRBJ1-3; D is unclear. Trimming shortened V by 6 bases and J by 2 bases, and 20 bases separated the two germline ends. CDR1 and CDR2 (germline): LNHDA, SQIVND (reference sequence). This CDR3 is built from 17 residues. CDR3 coding DNA: TGTGCCAGTAGACCCTCCCATGAGGCGAGGGCTGGAAACACCATATATTTT. It yields the protein CASRPSHEARAGNTIYF.

This clonotype was detected a few times. The chain recombines TRBV24-1 with TRBJ2-7, with D perhaps given as TRBD1 or TRBD2 (5 bases each). Germline-derived CDR1 and CDR2 are KGHDR and SFDVKD. The CDR3 covers 13 residues. V was cut by 8 bases and J by 1 base, with 11 bases left in between. CDR3 sequence reads: CATTGRLSYEQYF. CDR3 DNA: TGTGCCACCACGGGACGGCTATCCTACGAGCAGTACTTC.

The chain has TRBV20-1 and TRBJ2-2; TRBD1 aligns across 7 bases. The ends lost 3 bases at V and 2 bases at J; junction bases unmatched: 3. The CDR3 is 14 amino acids. CDR1 and CDR2 (germline): DFQATT, SNEGSKA (reference sequence). The CDR3 reads CSASVGGNTGELFF. The CDR3 DNA reads as TGCAGTGCTAGTGTAGGGGGCAACACCGGGGAGCTGTTTTTT.

CDR3 bases: TGTGCCAGCAGCAACGGACTAGCAGTGAATGAGCAGTTCTTC. It is translated as CASSNGLAVNEQFF. The chain uses TRBV28 and TRBJ2-1; 8 bases line up with TRBD2. This CDR3 is 14 amino acids long. Germline CDR1 is MDHEN and CDR2 is SYDVKM. J was trimmed by 7 bases and V by 6 bases; bases with no gene match: 8.

J is TRBJ2-7 and V is TRBV4-1, with 9 bases matching TRBD2. Germline trimming cut 1 base from V and 4 bases from J; bases unmatched to any gene: 11. Per the germline V gene, CDR1 is MGHRA and CDR2 is YSYEKL. The CDR3 consists of 17 residues. CDR3 sequence (DNA): TGCGCCAGCAGCCAAGCCATAGGACTAGCGAAAGATTACGAGCAGTACTTC. Its translation: CASSQAIGLAKDYEQYF.